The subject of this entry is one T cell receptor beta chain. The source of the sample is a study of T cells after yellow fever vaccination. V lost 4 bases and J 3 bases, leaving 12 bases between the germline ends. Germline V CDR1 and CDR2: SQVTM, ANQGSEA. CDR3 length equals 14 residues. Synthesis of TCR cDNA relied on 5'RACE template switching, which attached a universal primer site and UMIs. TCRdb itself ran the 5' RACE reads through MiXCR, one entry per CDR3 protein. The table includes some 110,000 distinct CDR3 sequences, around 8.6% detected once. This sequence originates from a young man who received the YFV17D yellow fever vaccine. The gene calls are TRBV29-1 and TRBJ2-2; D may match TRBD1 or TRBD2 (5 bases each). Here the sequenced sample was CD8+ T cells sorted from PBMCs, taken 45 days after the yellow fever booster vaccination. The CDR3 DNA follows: TGCAGCGTTGGTGGGGGTATGGACACCGGGGAGCTGTTTTTT. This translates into CSVGGGMDTGELFF.